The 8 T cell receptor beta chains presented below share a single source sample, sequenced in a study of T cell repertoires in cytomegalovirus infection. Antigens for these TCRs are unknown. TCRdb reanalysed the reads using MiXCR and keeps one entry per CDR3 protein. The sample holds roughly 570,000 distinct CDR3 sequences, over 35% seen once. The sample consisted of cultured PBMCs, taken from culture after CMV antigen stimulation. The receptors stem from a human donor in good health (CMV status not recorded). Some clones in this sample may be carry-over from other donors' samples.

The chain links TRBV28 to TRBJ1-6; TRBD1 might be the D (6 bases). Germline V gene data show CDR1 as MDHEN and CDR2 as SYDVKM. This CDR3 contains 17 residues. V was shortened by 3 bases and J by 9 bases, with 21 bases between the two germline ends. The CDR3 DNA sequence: TGTGCCAGCAGTTTCGGGGCCTTGGGGGCCTCCTCTTCACCCCTCCACTTT. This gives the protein CASSFGALGASSSPLHF.

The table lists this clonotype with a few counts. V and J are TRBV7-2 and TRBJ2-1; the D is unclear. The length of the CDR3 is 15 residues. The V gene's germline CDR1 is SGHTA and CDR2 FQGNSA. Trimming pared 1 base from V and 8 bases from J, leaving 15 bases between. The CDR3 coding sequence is TGTGCCAGCAGCTTAGGAACTAACGGGCTCTATGAGCAGTTCTTC. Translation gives CASSLGTNGLYEQFF.

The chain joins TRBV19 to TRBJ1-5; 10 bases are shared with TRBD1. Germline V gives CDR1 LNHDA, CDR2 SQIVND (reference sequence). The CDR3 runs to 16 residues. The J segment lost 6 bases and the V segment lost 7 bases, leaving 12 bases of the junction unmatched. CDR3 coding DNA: TGTGCCAGTAAAAATTGGGACAGGGGTTTTGGTCAGCCCCAGCATTTT. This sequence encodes CASKNWDRGFGQPQHF.

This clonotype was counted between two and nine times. The CDR3 coding sequence is TGTGCCAGCAGCTCCCTTGCGAAATCTGAAGCTTTCTTT. Translation gives CASSSLAKSEAFF. V usage is TRBV7-2 and J usage is TRBJ1-1; no clear D gene. V was pared by 4 bases and J by 6 bases, with 12 bases between. Germline values: CDR1 SGHTA, CDR2 FQGNSA. The CDR3 sequence is 13 residues long.

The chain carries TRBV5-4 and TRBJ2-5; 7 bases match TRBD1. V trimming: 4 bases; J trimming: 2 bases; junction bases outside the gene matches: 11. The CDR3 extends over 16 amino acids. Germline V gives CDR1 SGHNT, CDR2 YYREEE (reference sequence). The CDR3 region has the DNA TGTGCCAGCAGCACCTCCCCACCGACAGGGCAAGAGACCCAGTACTTC. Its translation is CASSTSPPTGQETQYF.

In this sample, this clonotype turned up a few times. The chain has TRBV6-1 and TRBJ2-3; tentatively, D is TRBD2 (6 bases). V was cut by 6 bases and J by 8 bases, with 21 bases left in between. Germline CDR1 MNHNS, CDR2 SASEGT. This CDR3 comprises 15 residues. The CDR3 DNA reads TGTGCCAGCAGGGCCTCGGGACTCGGCCCGGGTACGCAGTATTTT. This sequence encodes CASRASGLGPGTQYF.

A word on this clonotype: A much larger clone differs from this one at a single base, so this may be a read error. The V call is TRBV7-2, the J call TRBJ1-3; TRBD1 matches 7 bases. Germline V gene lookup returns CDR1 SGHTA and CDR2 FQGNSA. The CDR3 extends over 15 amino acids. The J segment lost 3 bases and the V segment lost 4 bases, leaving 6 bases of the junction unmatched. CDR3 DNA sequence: TGTGCCAGCAGCTCCCAAGGGGGCCTTGGAAACACCATATATTTT. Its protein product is CASSSQGGLGNTIYF.

This CDR3 reads CASCPEGNTEAFF. DNA of the CDR3: TGTGCCAGCTGCCCGGAGGGGAACACTGAAGCTTTCTTT. The chain joins TRBV2 to TRBJ1-1; no definite D call. V dropped 8 bases and J dropped 1 base, with 11 bases sitting between them. Germline CDR1 is SNHLY and CDR2 is FYNNEI. This CDR3 is built from 13 residues.